These 29 T cell receptor beta chains share one sample of origin, sequenced in a study of T cell repertoires in cytomegalovirus infection. TCRdb reprocessed the reads via MiXCR and lists one record per CDR3 protein. Of 90,000 to 120,000 distinct CDR3 sequences listed, under 55% are singletons. No antigen is known for these receptors. The specimen comprised CD8+ T cells from cultured PBMCs, sampled from culture after CMV antigen stimulation. The receptors originated from a human donor in good health (CMV status not recorded). Some clones in this sample may be carry-over from other donors' samples.

This clonotype was found many times. The chain employs TRBV27 and TRBJ2-7; D gene ambiguous. CDR3 length: 13 residues. Germline CDR1 MNHEY, CDR2 SMNVEV (reference sequence). Deletions cut 2 bases from V and 4 bases from J, with 9 bases between. The CDR3 spells CASSLTAFYEQYF. In DNA form, the CDR3 reads TGTGCCAGCAGTTTAACAGCCTTTTACGAGCAGTACTTC.

About this clonotype itself: The junction differs from germline at one of its ends, possibly a read error. The CDR3 DNA reads TGTGCCGGCAGTCCTACAGGGTCCGGTCAGCCCCAGCATTTT. Its protein is CAGSPTGSGQPQHF. V gene TRBV27 combines with J gene TRBJ1-5, with D possibly TRBD1 on 6 matching bases. Germline loops: CDR1 MNHEY, CDR2 SMNVEV (reference sequence). The CDR3 is 14 residues long.

This clonotype came up a few times. The J gene is TRBJ2-3, the V gene TRBV11-1; 7 bases agree with TRBD2. The V and J ends lost 4 bases and 0 bases, in that order; junction bases with no gene match: 4. Germline CDR1 reads SGHAT; CDR2 reads FQDESV (reference sequence). This CDR3 region has 15 residues. CDR3 sequence (DNA): TGTGCCAGCAGCTCCGGGGGGTTCAGCACAGATACGCAGTATTTT. Translating it yields CASSSGGFSTDTQYF. The full variable domain, completed using reference TRBV11-1 and TRBJ2-3, is EAEVAQSPRYKITEKSQAVAFWCDPISGHATLYWYRQILGQGPELLVQFQDESVVDDSQLPKDRFSAERLKGVDSTLKIQPAELGDSAMYLCASSSGGFSTDTQYFGPGTRLTVL.

In its sample, this clonotype was seen a few times. This CDR3 is CASSDTGVDYGYTF. The CDR3 nucleotides are TGTGCCAGTAGTGATACAGGGGTCGACTATGGCTACACCTTC. The chain carries TRBV19 and TRBJ1-2, with 7 bases fitting TRBD1. The V segment lost 5 bases and the J segment 3 bases; nucleotides outside the gene matches: 6. This CDR3 is built from 14 residues. Germline V gives CDR1 LNHDA, CDR2 SQIVND (reference sequence).

The V and J genes are TRBV12-3 or TRBV12-4 and TRBJ2-5, with D perhaps TRBD1 (5 bases). The CDR3 is made up of 16 amino acids. The V end was cut by 1 base, the J end by 4 bases, with 16 bases between. The CDR3 DNA is TGTGCCAGCAGTTTAGGGGTAGCTTTTCAGGGAGAGACCCAGTACTTC. Residues: CASSLGVAFQGETQYF.

The genes are TRBV4-1 and TRBJ2-7; possibly TRBD2 for D (7 bases). The CDR3 spans 16 residues. V lost 1 base and J 1 base, leaving 14 bases between the germline ends. The V gene's germline CDR1 is MGHRA and CDR2 YSYEKL. In nucleotides, the CDR3 is TGCGCCAGCAGCCAAGGGGGGCTAGCGGCTTCCTACGAGCAGTACTTC. It translates to CASSQGGLAASYEQYF.

The count of this clonotype is one. The gene calls are TRBV7-2 and TRBJ2-7, with a tentative D call TRBD2 (5 bases). V lost 7 bases to trimming and J lost 3 bases, with 19 bases between them. CDR3 length: 15 amino acids. Germline V gene data show CDR1 as SGHTA and CDR2 as FQGNSA. CDR3 residues: CASTPYGTRDYEQYF. Here the CDR3 DNA reads TGTGCCAGCACCCCTTATGGAACTAGAGACTACGAGCAGTACTTC.

The rearrangement joins TRBV7-2 to TRBJ2-3; 9 bases agree with TRBD2. V shed 6 bases and J 5 bases; nucleotides not matched to a gene: 21. Germline-derived CDR1 and CDR2 are SGHTA and FQGNSA. The length of the CDR3 is 19 residues. CDR3 in DNA: TGTGCCAGCAGTCTATCGGGGCCCGGGGGACTAGCCGTTAGAGATACGCAGTATTTT. Its protein product is CASSLSGPGGLAVRDTQYF.

This rearrangement joins TRBV5-4 to TRBJ2-1, with TRBD1 matching over 7 bases. The CDR3 consists of 14 residues. Germline CDR1 is SGHNT and CDR2 is YYREEE (reference sequence). With V trimmed by 4 bases and J by 8 bases, 9 bases remained unmatched. The CDR3 is CASSTIDRAHEQFF. CDR3 DNA sequence: TGTGCCAGCAGCACTATCGACAGGGCCCATGAGCAGTTCTTC.

This chain links TRBV4-1 with TRBJ2-3; unclear D gene. CDR1 and CDR2 from the germline V gene are MGHRA and YSYEKL. The CDR3 runs 16 residues. Deletions cut 0 bases from V and 0 bases from J, with 10 bases between. CDR3 sequence (DNA): TGCGCCAGCAGCCAAGATAGGGCTAGTAGCACAGATACGCAGTATTTT. Translating it yields CASSQDRASSTDTQYF.

The chain employs TRBV12-3 or TRBV12-4 and TRBJ1-1; 7 nucleotides agree with TRBD1. CDR3 length: 13 residues. V shed 2 bases and J 4 bases; nucleotides not matched to a gene: 1. The CDR3 DNA sequence: TGTGCCAGCAGTTTAACAGGGGCCACTGAAGCTTTCTTT. Its translation: CASSLTGATEAFF.

This clonotype was seen just once. The rearrangement joins TRBV7-9 to TRBJ1-2, with 10 bases that match TRBD1. CDR3 length: 15 residues. V lost 5 bases to trimming and J lost 3 bases; unmatched junction nucleotides: 6. The germline V gene has CDR1 SEHNR and CDR2 FQNEAQ (reference sequence). The CDR3: CASSGPGQGYYGYTF. CDR3 DNA: TGTGCCAGCAGCGGACCGGGACAGGGGTACTATGGCTACACCTTC. Full variable domain (rest looked up from reference TRBV7-9 and TRBJ1-2): DTGVSQNPRHKITKRGQNVTFRCDPISEHNRLYWYRQTLGQGPEFLTYFQNEAQLEKSRLLSDRFSAERPKGSFSTLEIQRTEQGDSAMYLCASSGPGQGYYGYTFGSGTRLTVV.

The rearrangement uses TRBV19 and TRBJ2-7; the D gene is possibly TRBD1 (6 bases). The CDR3 is 15 amino acids. Germline V gene lookup returns CDR1 LNHDA and CDR2 SQIVND (reference sequence). The V end was cut by 9 bases, the J end by 1 base, with 19 bases between. CDR3 sequence: CASRAGAGGSYEQYF. CDR3 nucleotides: TGTGCCAGCCGTGCAGGGGCGGGCGGATCCTACGAGCAGTACTTC. The whole variable domain, filled in from reference TRBV19 and TRBJ2-7, reads DGGITQSPKYLFRKEGQNVTLSCEQNLNHDAMYWYRQDPGQGLRLIYYSQIVNDFQKGDIAEGYSVSREKKESFPLTVTSAQKNPTAFYLCASRAGAGGSYEQYFGPGTRLTVT.

V is TRBV5-8 and J is TRBJ2-7; the D is unclear. Germline V CDR1 and CDR2: SGHTS, YDEGEE. The CDR3 has 13 residues. V was trimmed by 1 base and J by 3 bases, leaving 8 bases between them. CDR3 sequence reads: CASSLPQRYEQYF. The CDR3 coding sequence is TGTGCCAGCAGCTTGCCCCAGCGCTACGAGCAGTACTTC.

This clonotype was seen ten or more times. The chain uses TRBV12-3 or TRBV12-4 and TRBJ1-5; 8 positions agree with TRBD1. J lost 2 bases, V lost 6 bases, and 6 bases had no gene match. This CDR3 is 15 amino acids long. The CDR3 spells CASRPDRGGNQPQHF. As DNA, the CDR3 is TGTGCCAGCAGACCCGACAGGGGAGGCAATCAGCCCCAGCATTTT.

The V call is TRBV7-6, the J call TRBJ1-3; maybe TRBD1 (5 bases). V lost 3 bases and J 1 base, leaving 13 bases between the germline ends. Germline loops: CDR1 SGHVS, CDR2 FNYEAQ. The CDR3 runs 16 residues. CDR3 in DNA: TGTGCCAGCAGCTTCCCCGAATCAGGGTCTGGAAACACCATATATTTT. This translates into CASSFPESGSGNTIYF.

This clonotype was detected a few times. The rearrangement joins TRBV7-8 to TRBJ2-5, with 8 bases lining up with TRBD2. This CDR3 has 14 amino acids. V shed 3 bases, J shed 4 bases, and the junction held 4 bases outside the gene matches. The germline V gene encodes CDR1 SGHVS and CDR2 FQNEAQ. CDR3 bases: TGTGCCAGCAGCTTCGGGGGGGGGGGAGAGACCCAGTACTTC. Translated, it gives CASSFGGGGETQYF.

J is TRBJ2-7 and V is TRBV2, with TRBD2 matching over 10 bases. CDR1 is SNHLY and CDR2 is FYNNEI in the germline V gene. V lost 4 bases, J lost 2 bases, and 2 bases stayed unmatched. This CDR3 region has 14 residues. The CDR3 DNA reads TGTGCCAGCAGTGGGACTAGCGGAACCTACGAGCAGTACTTC. This codes for CASSGTSGTYEQYF.

This chain uses TRBV2 with TRBJ1-1; tentative D call: TRBD1 (6 bases). The V gene lost 10 bases and the J gene lost 5 bases, with 17 bases spanning the gap. Germline CDR1 is SNHLY and CDR2 is FYNNEI. CDR3 length: 13 residues. CDR3 protein: CATASGAETEAFF. The DNA for the CDR3 is TGTGCCACAGCCTCAGGGGCAGAGACTGAAGCTTTCTTT.

This clonotype appeared many times. The chain carries TRBV7-2 and TRBJ1-6, with TRBD1 matching over 10 bases. The germline V gene encodes CDR1 SGHTA and CDR2 FQGNSA. This CDR3 has 15 residues. With 5 bases clipped from V and 8 bases from J, the junction kept 6 bases outside the gene matches. The CDR3 DNA follows: TGTGCCAGCAGCAAGACAGGGGGCAGGTATTCACCCCTCCACTTT. It translates to CASSKTGGRYSPLHF. Full variable domain (outside the CDR3, taken from reference TRBV7-2 and TRBJ1-6): GAGVSQSPSNKVTEKGKDVELRCDPISGHTALYWYRQSLGQGLEFLIYFQGNSAPDKSGLPSDRFSAERTGGSVSTLTIQRTQQEDSAVYLCASSKTGGRYSPLHFGNGTRLTVT.

The rearrangement links TRBV29-1 to TRBJ2-1; perhaps D is TRBD1 or TRBD2 (7 bases each). Germline lookup yields CDR1 SQVTM and CDR2 ANQGSEA. There are 12 residues in the CDR3. V gave up 7 bases and J gave up 7 bases, with 14 bases separating them. CDR3 DNA sequence: TGCAGCGAGAGACAGGGAGGGAATGAGCAGTTCTTC. Protein product: CSERQGGNEQFF.

The chain employs TRBV7-2 and TRBJ2-1; 12 bases agree with TRBD2. CDR1 SGHTA and CDR2 FQGNSA come from the germline V gene. After removal of 7 bases from V and 2 bases from J, the junction contained 3 bases not matched to a gene. The CDR3 is 15 residues long. CDR3: CASTPSGGAYNEQFF. CDR3 nucleotides: TGTGCCAGCACCCCTAGCGGGGGGGCCTACAATGAGCAGTTCTTC.

This chain joins TRBV12-3 or TRBV12-4 and TRBJ2-5; the D is unclear. Trimming pared 1 base from V and 4 bases from J, leaving 7 bases between. The CDR3 runs to 13 residues. Written as DNA, the CDR3 is TGTGCCAGCAGTTTAGTGTCGACAGAGACCCAGTACTTC. Its translation is CASSLVSTETQYF.

The gene calls are TRBV2 and TRBJ1-2, with D hard to call. V was trimmed by 6 bases and J by 3 bases, leaving 14 bases between them. Germline loops: CDR1 SNHLY, CDR2 FYNNEI. The CDR3 length is 14 residues. CDR3 amino acids: CASRGGRIDYGYTF. The CDR3 DNA sequence: TGTGCCAGCAGAGGCGGACGGATTGACTATGGCTACACCTTC.

A few counts support this clonotype. The CDR3 DNA is TGCGCCAGCAGCCTACCCTGGGGGGCACATAGCAATCAGCCCCAGCATTTT. This gives the protein CASSLPWGAHSNQPQHF. V usage is TRBV4-1 and J usage is TRBJ1-5; TRBD1 might be the D (6 bases). The V gene's germline CDR1 is MGHRA and CDR2 YSYEKL. The CDR3 totals 17 residues. V was pared by 4 bases and J by 0 bases, with 16 bases between.

The rearrangement joins TRBV4-1 to TRBJ2-1; D gene unclear. The germline V gene encodes CDR1 MGHRA and CDR2 YSYEKL. The length of the CDR3 is 15 residues. V was trimmed by 6 bases and J by 0 bases, leaving 12 bases between them. The CDR3 sequence is CASRGLVSSYNEQFF. The CDR3 DNA follows: TGCGCCAGCAGAGGGCTCGTAAGCTCCTACAATGAGCAGTTCTTC.

This clonotype showed up just a few times. V is TRBV27 and J is TRBJ2-2; possible D gene TRBD1, 5 bases. The CDR3 runs 14 residues. Deletions cut 7 bases from V and 5 bases from J, with 14 bases between. Germline lookup yields CDR1 MNHEY and CDR2 SMNVEV (reference sequence). The CDR3, as DNA: TGTGCCAGCACCACGACAGCCGTGACCGGGGAGCTGTTTTTT. It yields the protein CASTTTAVTGELFF.

This clonotype was seen many times. The chain has TRBV7-2 and TRBJ2-7; 7 nucleotides align to TRBD1. The CDR3 length is 14 residues. Losses at the gene ends were 5 bases for V and 1 base for J; bases not matched to a gene: 5. CDR1 and CDR2 from the germline V gene are SGHTA and FQGNSA. DNA of the CDR3: TGTGCCAGCAGCCTCCGGGACAGTTCCTACGAGCAGTACTTC. Its translation: CASSLRDSSYEQYF. Combining the CDR3 with reference TRBV7-2 and TRBJ2-7 gives the whole variable domain GAGVSQSPSNKVTEKGKDVELRCDPISGHTALYWYRQSLGQGLEFLIYFQGNSAPDKSGLPSDRFSAERTGGSVSTLTIQRTQQEDSAVYLCASSLRDSSYEQYFGPGTRLTVT.

The CDR3 DNA reads TGCGCCAGCAGACACGGACAGGGGCCGAACACTGAAGCTTTCTTT. This gives the protein CASRHGQGPNTEAFF. The chain is built from TRBV4-1 and TRBJ1-1; 9 nucleotides match TRBD1. V dropped 6 bases and J dropped 1; count of bases not matched to a gene: 6. CDR3 size: 15 residues. Looked up from germline, CDR1 is MGHRA and CDR2 is YSYEKL.